This TCR beta chain stems from a study of shared clonotypes between healthy human individuals (dated by TCRdb to 2020 to 2022). In the study overall: The cohort included three men and a couple of women between 18 and 49 years of age. The study deeply sequenced blood TCR repertoires of five healthy adults to estimate repertoire size and the extent of clonotype sharing between individuals. Per donor, three plates each were used for CD4 naive and CD4 memory, two for CD8 naive, and one for CD8 memory. Leukapheresis yielded between about 0.94 and 10 billion PBMCs per donor. To increase sequencing depth and limit assay-specific biases, TCR repertoire library preparation and sequencing were carried out by different laboratories using diverse techniques.

Turning to this clone: The antigen this receptor binds is unknown. No clone much larger than this one lies a single base away; base qualities are absent.

Using the deep immunoSEQ assay, TCR CDR3 regions were amplified from genomic DNA by multiplex PCR. For each cell subset, the extracted genomic DNA was distributed evenly across all wells of several immunoSEQ 96-well plates, and each plate served as one replicate. Each replicate PCR for sorted subsets received around 200 ng genomic DNA, equal to roughly 33,000 T cell genomes. Purified libraries were measured with a Qubit 3.0 fluorometer, size-checked on a Bioanalyzer 2100, and measured again with the KAPA Library Quantification kit. Every immunoSEQ 96-well plate was sequenced on a dedicated single-read 150-cycle Illumina NextSeq 550 flow cell. The study's own analysis went as follows. The immunoSEQ output contained only junctional sequences without quality scores, so filtering could not match that applied to full-length reads. To assign V/J genes and CDR3, sequences were annotated against IMGT germline references using PyIR, a Python wrapper for IgBLAST v1.9. Any read was removed if the V/J assignment was weak (E-value above 1e-6), the CDR3 was missing, or the read contained stop codons, out-of-frame junctions, or ambiguous translated residues. V3J clonotypes were defined as sequences sharing an identical inferred V gene, J gene, and CDR3 amino acid sequence. The percentage overlap between two repertoires was calculated by dividing the number of shared unique clonotypes by the size of the smaller repertoire. RTK rarefaction, the Chao1 estimator, and Recon v2.1 estimates of unobserved clonotypes were used to assess repertoire richness. OLGA was used to compute generation probabilities for all TCRbeta clonotypes that the gDNA method yielded from a handful of donors. Not all clones reach the TCRdb copy of this immuneACCESS table, which keeps in-frame sequences only. Checked studies attribute under half of the gap to unresolved V genes and leave the rest unexplained. V and J calls and clone size are copied from that table; D and trimming were computed from the DNA. Within this sample are around 1,900,000 clones, with about 93% of them counted one time only. The ten largest clones take up over 1.5% of the sample.

From the germline V gene (reference sequence), CDR1 is LNHDA and CDR2 is SQIVND. Trimming takes 4 bases from V and 3 bases from J, and the germline ends sit 14 bases apart. Including the terminal cysteine and phenylalanine, the CDR3 comprises 15 residues. Only the CDR3 portion is preserved as DNA: 45 bases, with reading frame beginning at the first base. General findings and caveats noted by the study authors: Larger estimated clonotype richness was generally found for naive subsets than for memory subsets. Sampling was restricted to blood, and TCR repertoires in tissues likely differ from the TCR repertoires found in blood. Pairwise subsampling led to the expectation that sequencing depth would affect the degree of clonotype sharing among donors. Incomplete sequencing was indicated by rarefaction of sorted-subset datasets, despite the large sequencing depth. Sharing across four donors was observed for 4.5% to 6.5% of naive CD4, less than 4% of naive CD8, 2% to 2.5% of memory CD4, and roughly 0.4% of memory CD8 clonotypes. Clonotypes shared by all four sorted-subset donors showed higher generation probabilities than non-shared clonotypes. The small number of donors limited the genetic and exposure-history diversity represented.

CD8 naive samples consisted of CD45RO-negative cells that were positively selected for CCR7, yielding a CD45RA+CCR7+ population without TemRA cells. The donors were healthy, HIV-negative adults with no recently reported acute infections or vaccinations. Every donor was a Caucasian adult residing in Nashville, Tennessee, USA. After blood collection by leukapheresis, PBMCs were isolated using Ficoll-Histopaque density gradient centrifugation and then cryopreserved in the vapor phase of liquid nitrogen. Analytical flow cytometry was used to check the purity and quantity of each magnetically sorted T cell population. Genomic DNA was isolated from every sorted fraction and measured by UV absorbance on a Nanodrop 2000c.

This receptor was taken from a man in his late teens or twenties in good health. Some clones in this sample may be carry-over from other donors' samples. Sequenced input: naive CD8+ T cells from PBMCs. This sample's cell subset or site label indicates: CD45RA+CCR7+. The chain employs TRBV19 and TRBJ2-3; the D gene identity is not certain. The sequence in DNA is TGTGCCAGTAGTACCCCTTCTCTTAGGACAGATACGCAGTATTTT. This codes for CASSTPSLRTDTQYF.